A single sample gave rise to the 4 T cell receptor beta chains below, sequenced in a study of CD8 T cells in ankylosing spondylitis. TCRdb redid the calling of the 5' RACE reads with MiXCR, one entry per CDR3 protein. The table lists about 33,000 distinct CDR3 sequences, 13% of them singletons. The sample comprised synovial fluid, either unsorted or a sorted T cell fraction (not recorded which). All receptors come from a male donor with ankylosing spondylitis.

V and J are TRBV19 and TRBJ2-7, with unresolved D. There are 15 residues in the CDR3. The V and J ends lost 2 bases and 1 base respectively, with 12 bases between them. Germline V CDR1 and CDR2: LNHDA, SQIVND (reference sequence). CDR3 DNA sequence: TGTGCCAGTAGTATAATAGGCCAGGAGTCCTACGAGCAGTACTTC. Translation gives CASSIIGQESYEQYF.

The genes are TRBV4-3 and TRBJ2-7, with D maybe TRBD2 (6 bases). Germline V gene sequence: CDR1 LGHNA, CDR2 YSLEER. The CDR3 is made up of 14 amino acids. Trimming cost V 5 bases and J 0 bases, with 11 bases left between them. The CDR3 loop is CASSRRVPSYEQYF. CDR3 sequence (DNA): TGCGCCAGCAGCAGGAGGGTTCCCTCCTACGAGCAGTACTTC.

This clonotype was seen many times. The CDR3 loop reads CASSSGQGDRMNTEAFF. The CDR3, as DNA: TGTGCCAGCAGCTCAGGACAGGGGGACAGAATGAACACTGAAGCTTTCTTT. This chain joins TRBV5-8 and TRBJ1-1; the match to TRBD1 covers 10 bases. The germline CDR1 and CDR2 sequences are SGHTS and YDEGEE. The junction had 8 bases not matched to a gene; V was cut back by 3 bases and J by 0 bases. This CDR3 spans 17 amino acids.

The chain couples TRBV7-6 to TRBJ1-2; 7 positions agree with TRBD1. CDR3 length equals 13 residues. Germline V CDR1 and CDR2: SGHVS, FNYEAQ. Unmatched junction bases numbered 3, after V lost 5 bases and J lost 3 bases. The CDR3 loop is CASSLGTDYGYTF. The CDR3 DNA reads as TGTGCCAGCAGCCTCGGGACAGACTATGGCTACACCTTC.